This T cell receptor (beta chain) was identified in a study of patients and donors after allogeneic stem cell transplantation. The CDR3 loop spans 13 amino acids. Germline loops: CDR1 SNHLY, CDR2 FYNNEI. The junction had 4 bases not matched to a gene; V was cut back by 10 bases and J by 1 base. Each CDR3 protein gets one entry after TCRdb re-called the RT-PCR reads with MiXCR. The sample includes 20,000 to 30,000 distinct CDR3 sequences, approximately 43% seen only once; the top ten take approximately 80%. This chain links TRBV2 with TRBJ1-1, with TRBD1 matching 9 bases. Sequences were obtained from blood, either unsorted or a sorted T cell fraction (not recorded which). This clonotype was sampled from a human donor who was either an allogeneic HSCT recipient or a stem cell or donor lymphocyte infusion donor (not recorded which). It is not recorded whose cells these are; they may come from a transplant donor. CDR3 sequence (DNA): TGTGCCACTACGGACAGGGGGAACACTGAAGCTTTCTTT. Protein product: CATTDRGNTEAFF.